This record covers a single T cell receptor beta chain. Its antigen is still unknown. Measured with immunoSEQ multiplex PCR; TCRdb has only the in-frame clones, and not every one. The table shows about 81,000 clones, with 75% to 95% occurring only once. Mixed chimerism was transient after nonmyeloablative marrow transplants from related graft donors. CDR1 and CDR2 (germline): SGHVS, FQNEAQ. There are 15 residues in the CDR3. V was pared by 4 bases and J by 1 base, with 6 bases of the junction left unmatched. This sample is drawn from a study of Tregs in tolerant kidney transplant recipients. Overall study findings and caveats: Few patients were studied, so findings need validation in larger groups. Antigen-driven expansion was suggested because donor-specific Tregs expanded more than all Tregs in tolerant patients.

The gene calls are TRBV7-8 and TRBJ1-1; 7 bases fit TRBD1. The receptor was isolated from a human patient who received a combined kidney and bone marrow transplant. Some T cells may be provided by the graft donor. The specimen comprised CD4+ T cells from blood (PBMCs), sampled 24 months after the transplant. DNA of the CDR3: TGTGCCAGCAGCTCAAAAGGGGGCTGGAACACTGAAGCTTTCTTT. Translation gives CASSSKGGWNTEAFF.